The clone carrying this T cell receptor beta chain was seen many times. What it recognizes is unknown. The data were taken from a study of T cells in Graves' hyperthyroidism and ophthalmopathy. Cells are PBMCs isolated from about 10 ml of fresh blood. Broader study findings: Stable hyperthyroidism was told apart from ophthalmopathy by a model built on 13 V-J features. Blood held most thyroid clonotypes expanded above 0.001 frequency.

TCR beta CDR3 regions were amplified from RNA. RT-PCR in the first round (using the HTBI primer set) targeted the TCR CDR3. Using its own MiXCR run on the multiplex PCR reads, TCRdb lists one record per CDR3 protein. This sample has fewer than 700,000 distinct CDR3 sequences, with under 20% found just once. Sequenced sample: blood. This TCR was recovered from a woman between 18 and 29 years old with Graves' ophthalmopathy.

CDR3 DNA: TGCAGTGCTAGGGACGACAGGGGAAGCTCCTACGAGCAGTACTTC. Translating gives CSARDDRGSSYEQYF. The chain joins TRBV20-1 to TRBJ2-7; TRBD1 aligns across 8 bases. Germline V CDR1 and CDR2: DFQATT, SNEGSKA (reference sequence). CDR3 length: 15 residues. The trim removed 3 bases at V and 0 bases at J, leaving 7 bases unmatched.